The entry below gives a single T cell receptor (beta chain) sequence along with its context. The antigen it binds to is not known. One base away there is no much larger clone; base qualities are not given. The source of the sample is a study of radiotherapy plus CTLA-4 blockade in lung cancer (dated by TCRdb to between 2017 and 2018). About the investigation overall: Among the enrolled patients, around 17% had an objective response, and less than 40% reached disease control. What the study reported, not specific to this receptor: Increased serum interferon-beta after radiation, together with early dynamic changes in blood T cell clones, were reported to be the strongest predictors of response. After treatment with radiotherapy and ipilimumab, TCR clones that originated in tumors expanded in peripheral blood.

Inclusive of the bounding cysteine and phenylalanine, the CDR3 is 13 residues long. The CDR3 DNA has 39 bases and is translated from base 1. Via the germline V gene (reference sequence), CDR1 is SEHNR and CDR2 FQNEAQ. V loses 3 bases, J loses 8 bases, and the germline ends lie 13 bases apart. The library came from the immunoSEQ multiplex PCR assay. TCRdb took over this immuneACCESS table, retaining in-frame rearrangements with V and J assigned. Such tables are incomplete; in checked studies, under half of the missing clones stem from an unresolved V gene, and the remainder is unexplained. A total of some 37,000 clones appear in this sample, 70% to 85% of them only once. The leading ten clones occupy approximately 8.9% of the sample. The study evaluated CTLA-4 blockade (ipilimumab) given together with focal radiation therapy in patients who had chemo-refractory metastatic non-small-cell lung cancer.

The sequence was collected from a human donor with non-small cell lung cancer who had stable disease on radiotherapy plus ipilimumab. This sample comprised peripheral blood, obtained from a patient treated with radiotherapy plus ipilimumab. The sequence links TRBV7-9 to TRBJ1-2, with the identity of the D gene unclear. CDR3 region: CASSLGGTGGYTF. The DNA is as follows: TGTGCCAGCAGCTTGGGTGGCACCGGCGGCTACACCTTC.